This is a list of T cell receptor beta chains from one sample in a study of human T cells and chemical hapten exposure. TCRdb passed the RACE reads through MiXCR, listing each CDR3 protein once. Among more than 70,000 distinct CDR3 sequences listed, roughly 8% were seen once. The sequencing input was whole blood. The receptors here all came from a female donor in good health. Some clones in this sample may be carry-over from other donors' samples. The CDR3 runs from the conserved cysteine through the conserved F or W. The D gene is left open where the match is weak. The listing skips clone size in some rows; elsewhere it reads once, few, many or a size class.

>.|TRBJ1-1|.|TRBV28|14
TGTGCCAGCGTCCCTCGGGATCGGGAGACTGAAGCTTTCTTT
CASVPRDRETEAFF
>.|TRBJ2-1|TRBD2|TRBV7-9|17
TGTGCCAGCAGCTTACTAGCGGGGTGGGTTTCCTACAATGAGCAGTTCTTC
CASSLLAGWVSYNEQFF
>few|TRBJ2-5|.|TRBV3-1|14
TGTGCCAGCAGCCAAGGGACTGCGAGGGTCGCCCAGTACTTC
CASSQGTARVAQYF
>.|TRBJ1-2|.|TRBV6-1|15
TGTGCCAGCAAGGATTCAGGGAATCCCGGGGGCGGCTACACCTTC
CASKDSGNPGGGYTF
>many|TRBJ1-4|.|TRBV14|16
TGTGCCAGCAGCCAAGATCTAACGCGCAGTGGGGAAAAACTGTTTTTT
CASSQDLTRSGEKLFF
>many|TRBJ2-1|.|TRBV25-1|14
TGTGCCAGCAGCCGGGCCGAGGGGTACAATGAGCAGTTCTTC
CASSRAEGYNEQFF
>few|TRBJ1-6|.|TRBV6-6|15
TGTGCCAGCAGTTACTCGGGACGGTTGAATTCACCCCTCCGCTTT
CASSYSGRLNSPLRF
>many|TRBJ1-1|TRBD1|TRBV2|14
TGTGCCAGCAGTGGGACAGGGGGCTACACTGAAGCTTTCTTT
CASSGTGGYTEAFF
>few|TRBJ1-1|TRBD1|TRBV6-5|14
TGTGCCAGCAGTTCCGGACAGGGGGTTTATGAAGCTTTCTTT
CASSSGQGVYEAFF
>many|TRBJ1-1|TRBD1|TRBV20-1|15
TGCAGTGCTAGAGATTTCCGGACAGGATCTTCTGAAGCTTTCTTT
CSARDFRTGSSEAFF
>.|TRBJ2-7|.|TRBV2|10
TGTGCCAGCAGGAGTTACGAGCAGTACTTC
CASRSYEQYF
>.|TRBJ2-1|TRBD2|TRBV4-2|16
TGTGCCAGCAGCCCGTCGACTAGCGCCTCCTACAATGAGCAGTTCTTC
CASSPSTSASYNEQFF
>few|TRBJ2-7|.|TRBV28|14
TGTGCCAGCAGTATAACCGGGACCCAAGGGGAGCAGTACTTC
CASSITGTQGEQYF
>few|TRBJ1-1|.|TRBV13|13
TGTGCCAGCAGCTTTGCGTCGAACACTGAAGCTTTCTTT
CASSFASNTEAFF
>few|TRBJ2-5|.|TRBV6-2/TRBV6-3|13
TGTGCCAGCACCAAAGGGGCCCTTCGGACCCAGTACTTC
CASTKGALRTQYF